This record covers a single TCR beta chain. This sample is drawn from a study of blood T cell repertoires in COVID-19. Study-level information: Some COVID-19 samples were acute and others convalescent; all came from the United States, Italy and Spain.

TCRdb's table, derived via immunoSEQ multiplex PCR, lists solely in-frame clones and lacks some. The sample includes around 160,000 clones, around 82% of them seen just once. The germline gives CDR1 MDHEN, CDR2 SYDVKM. V was trimmed by 4 bases and J by 3 bases, leaving 16 bases between them. The CDR3 runs 15 residues. The sample comprised peripheral blood. This clonotype was sampled from a man aged 55 to 70 with active or convalescent COVID-19. The rearrangement joins TRBV28 to TRBJ2-7; D remains unclear. The DNA of the CDR3 is TGTGCCAGCAGTTCGCCCCGCACAGTAAACTACGAGCAGTACTTC. This codes for CASSSPRTVNYEQYF.